The next 8 T cell receptor beta chains were all read from a single sample in a study of blood T cell repertoires in COVID-19. Only in-frame clones appear in the TCRdb table, and some are missing; sequencing was by immunoSEQ multiplex PCR. The sample has under 300,000 clones, approximately 86% seen once. Specimen: PBMCs or T cells enriched from blood (not recorded which). These receptors came from a woman between 25 and 40 years old with acute COVID-19.

The genes are TRBV21-1 and TRBJ2-5; the D segment call TRBD2 is taken from the table without a DNA check. TRBV21-1 is flagged as a pseudogene. This CDR3 spans 18 amino acids. CDR3 bases: TGTGCCAGCAGCAAACCCTTATGGACTAGCGGGAGCCAAGAGACCCAGTACTTC. This translates into CASSKPLWTSGSQETQYF.

This clone came up once. V and J are TRBV9 and TRBJ1-6; no firm D call. CDR3 length: 15 amino acids. Germline loops: CDR1 SGDLS, CDR2 YYNGEE. The V gene lost 0 bases and the J gene lost 4 bases, with 8 bases spanning the gap. The CDR3 DNA reads as TGTGCCAGCAGCGTAGACCCGCAGTATAATTCACCCCTCCACTTT. Amino acid sequence: CASSVDPQYNSPLHF.

The gene calls are TRBV28 and TRBJ1-1; possibly TRBD1 for D (6 bases). This CDR3 is 14 amino acids long. V was cut by 2 bases and J by 0 bases, with 7 bases left in between. The germline gives CDR1 MDHEN, CDR2 SYDVKM. CDR3 residues: CASSLGDMNTEAFF. The CDR3 DNA sequence: TGTGCCAGCAGTTTAGGGGACATGAACACTGAAGCTTTCTTT.

The genes are TRBV15 and TRBJ2-3; perhaps TRBD2 as D (5 bases). Looked up from germline, CDR1 is LNHNV and CDR2 is YYDKDF (reference sequence). The CDR3 extends over 16 amino acids. V lost 0 bases to trimming and J lost 2 bases, with 12 bases between them. CDR3 residues: CATSRDSRRSTDTQYF. DNA of the CDR3: TGTGCCACCAGCAGAGACTCGAGGAGGTCCACAGATACGCAGTATTTT.

The chain combines TRBV2 with TRBJ1-6; a weak D match, TRBD1 (5 bases). This CDR3 contains 14 residues. Per germline, CDR1 SNHLY and CDR2 FYNNEI. V was clipped by 7 bases and J by 9 bases, with 16 bases between them. The CDR3 region has the DNA TGTGCCAGCAACCCAGGGATTCGAGGTTCACCCCTCCACTTT. It encodes CASNPGIRGSPLHF.

The chain carries TRBV11-1 and TRBJ1-1, with D unresolved. V shed 2 bases and J shed 10 bases, with 14 bases lying between them. The CDR3 contains 13 residues. Looked up from germline, CDR1 is SGHAT and CDR2 is FQDESV (reference sequence). The CDR3 protein is CASSLPSTRGAFF. The CDR3 DNA sequence: TGTGCCAGCAGCTTACCCTCGACCCGGGGAGCTTTCTTT.

The gene calls are TRBV3-1 (or the pseudogene TRBV3-2) and TRBJ2-7; D unresolved. Germline V gene data show CDR1 as LGHDT and CDR2 as YNNKEL (reference sequence). V dropped 1 base and J dropped 0 bases, with 10 bases sitting between them. The CDR3 is 15 residues long. CDR3 amino acids: CASSQGLQNSYEQYF. The DNA for the CDR3 is TGTGCCAGCAGCCAAGGTCTCCAGAACTCCTACGAGCAGTACTTC.

CDR3 residues: CASSPQRTRPYEQYF. Written as DNA, the CDR3 is TGTGCCAGCAGCCCCCAGCGGACTAGACCCTACGAGCAGTACTTC. The chain employs TRBV3-1 (or the pseudogene TRBV3-2) and TRBJ2-7; 7 positions agree with TRBD2. The CDR3 runs to 15 residues. Trimming removed 4 bases from V and 2 bases from J; junction bases left unmatched: 8. Germline CDR1 reads LGHDT; CDR2 reads YNNKEL (reference sequence).